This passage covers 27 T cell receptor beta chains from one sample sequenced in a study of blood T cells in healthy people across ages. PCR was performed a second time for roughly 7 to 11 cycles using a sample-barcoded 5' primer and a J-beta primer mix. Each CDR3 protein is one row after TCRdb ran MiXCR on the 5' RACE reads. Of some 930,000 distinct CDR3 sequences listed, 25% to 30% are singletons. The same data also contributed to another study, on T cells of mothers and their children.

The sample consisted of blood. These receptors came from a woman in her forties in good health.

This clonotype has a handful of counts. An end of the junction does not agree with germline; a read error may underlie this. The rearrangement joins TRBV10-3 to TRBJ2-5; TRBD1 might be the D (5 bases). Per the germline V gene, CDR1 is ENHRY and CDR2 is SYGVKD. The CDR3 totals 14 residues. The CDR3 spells CAISESGQKETRYF. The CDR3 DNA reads TGTGCCATCAGTGAGTCGGGGCAGAAAGAGACCCGGTACTTC.

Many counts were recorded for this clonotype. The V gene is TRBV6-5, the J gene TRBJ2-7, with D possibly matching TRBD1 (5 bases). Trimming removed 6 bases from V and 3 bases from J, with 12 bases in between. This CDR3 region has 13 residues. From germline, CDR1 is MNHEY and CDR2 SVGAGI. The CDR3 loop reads CASSHGQIYEQYF. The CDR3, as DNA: TGTGCCAGCAGCCATGGACAAATCTACGAGCAGTACTTC.

DNA of the CDR3: TGTGCCAGCAGCTTCACAAGGGGGGCGAACACTGAAGCTTTCTTT. It codes for CASSFTRGANTEAFF. V usage is TRBV7-2 and J usage is TRBJ1-1, with D maybe TRBD1 (6 bases). Germline loops: CDR1 SGHTA, CDR2 FQGNSA. V was clipped by 3 bases and J by 1 base, with 12 bases between them. There are 15 residues in the CDR3.

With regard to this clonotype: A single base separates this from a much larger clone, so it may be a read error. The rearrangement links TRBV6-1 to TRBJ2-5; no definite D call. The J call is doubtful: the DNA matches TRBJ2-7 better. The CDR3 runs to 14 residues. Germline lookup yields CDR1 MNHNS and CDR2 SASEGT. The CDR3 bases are TGTGCCAGCAGTCCCCGGCAGGTATCCTGCGAGCAGTACTTC. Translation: CASSPRQVSCEQYF.

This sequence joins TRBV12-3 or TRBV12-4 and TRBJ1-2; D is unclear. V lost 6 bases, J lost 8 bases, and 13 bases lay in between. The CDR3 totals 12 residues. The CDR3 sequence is CASSPGSRGYTF. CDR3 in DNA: TGTGCCAGCAGCCCCGGGAGCCGAGGCTACACCTTC.

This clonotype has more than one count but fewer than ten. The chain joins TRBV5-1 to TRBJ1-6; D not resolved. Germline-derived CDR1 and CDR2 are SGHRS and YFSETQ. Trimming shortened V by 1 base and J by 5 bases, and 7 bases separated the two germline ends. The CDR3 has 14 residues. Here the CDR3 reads CASSLQVDNSPLHF. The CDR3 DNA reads TGCGCCAGCAGCTTGCAGGTCGATAATTCACCCCTCCACTTT.

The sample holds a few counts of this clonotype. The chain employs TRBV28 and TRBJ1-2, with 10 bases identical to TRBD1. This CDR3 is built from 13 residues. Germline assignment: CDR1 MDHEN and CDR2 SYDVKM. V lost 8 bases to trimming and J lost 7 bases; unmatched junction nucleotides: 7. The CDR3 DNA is TGTGCCAGCCGTGGACAGGGGGAAGCTGGCTACACCTTC. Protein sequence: CASRGQGEAGYTF.

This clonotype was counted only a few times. The CDR3 is CASSSLSHIQYF. CDR3 coding DNA: TGTGCCAGCAGCTCCTTGAGTCACATTCAGTACTTC. V and J are TRBV7-2 and TRBJ2-4; unclear D gene. The V end was cut by 4 bases, the J end by 8 bases, with 9 bases between. The CDR3 has 12 residues. The germline V gene encodes CDR1 SGHTA and CDR2 FQGNSA.

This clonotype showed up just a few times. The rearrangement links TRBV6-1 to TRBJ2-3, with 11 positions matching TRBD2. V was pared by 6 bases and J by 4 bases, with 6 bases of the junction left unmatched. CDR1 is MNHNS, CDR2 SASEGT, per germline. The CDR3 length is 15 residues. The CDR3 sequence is CASRGGTSGPDTQYF. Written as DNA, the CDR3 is TGTGCCAGCAGGGGGGGGACTAGCGGACCAGATACGCAGTATTTT.

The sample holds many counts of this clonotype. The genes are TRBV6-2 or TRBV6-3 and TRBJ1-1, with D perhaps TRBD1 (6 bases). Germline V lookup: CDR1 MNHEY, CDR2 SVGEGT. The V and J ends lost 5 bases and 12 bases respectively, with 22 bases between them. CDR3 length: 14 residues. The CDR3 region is CASSRTERGPASFF. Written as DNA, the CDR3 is TGTGCCAGCAGTAGGACAGAGCGCGGCCCGGCGTCTTTCTTT.

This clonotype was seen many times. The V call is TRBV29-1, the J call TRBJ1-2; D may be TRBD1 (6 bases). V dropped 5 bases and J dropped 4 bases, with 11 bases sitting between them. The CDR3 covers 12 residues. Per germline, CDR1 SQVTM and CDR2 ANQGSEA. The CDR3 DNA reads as TGCAGCGTTCGGGGGCTCGGCTATGGCTACACCTTC. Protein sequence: CSVRGLGYGYTF.

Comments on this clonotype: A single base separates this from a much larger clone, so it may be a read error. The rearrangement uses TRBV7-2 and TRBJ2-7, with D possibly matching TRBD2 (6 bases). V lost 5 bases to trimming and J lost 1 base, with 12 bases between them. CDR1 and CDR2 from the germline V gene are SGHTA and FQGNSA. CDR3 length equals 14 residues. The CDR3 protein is CASSPWGESYEQYF. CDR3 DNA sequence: TGTGCCAGCAGCCCCTGGGGGGAATCCTACGAGCAGTACTTC.

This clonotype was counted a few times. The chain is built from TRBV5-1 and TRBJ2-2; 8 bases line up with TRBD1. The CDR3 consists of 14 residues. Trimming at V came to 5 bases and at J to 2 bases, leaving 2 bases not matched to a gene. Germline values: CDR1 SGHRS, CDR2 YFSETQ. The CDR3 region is CASRAGGNTGELFF. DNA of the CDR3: TGCGCCAGCAGAGCAGGGGGCAACACCGGGGAGCTGTTTTTT.

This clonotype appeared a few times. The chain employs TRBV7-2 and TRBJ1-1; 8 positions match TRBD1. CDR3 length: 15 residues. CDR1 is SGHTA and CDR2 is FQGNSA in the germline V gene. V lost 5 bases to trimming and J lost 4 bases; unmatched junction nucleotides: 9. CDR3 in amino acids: CASSTTGQGGTEAFF. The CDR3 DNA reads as TGTGCCAGCAGCACAACCGGACAGGGTGGCACTGAAGCTTTCTTT.

CDR3 nucleotide sequence: TGCAGCGTTGATGTTGAGAACGGGCCGCCCCAGCATTTT. It yields the protein CSVDVENGPPQHF. The rearrangement joins TRBV29-1 to TRBJ1-5; D gene unclear. The CDR3 loop spans 13 amino acids. V shed 3 bases and J shed 9 bases, with 15 bases lying between them. Germline V gene lookup returns CDR1 SQVTM and CDR2 ANQGSEA.

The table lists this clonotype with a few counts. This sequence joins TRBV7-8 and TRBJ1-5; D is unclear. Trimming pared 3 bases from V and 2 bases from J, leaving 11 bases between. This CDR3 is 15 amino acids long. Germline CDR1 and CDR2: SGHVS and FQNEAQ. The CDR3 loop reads CASSFPGSGNQPQHF. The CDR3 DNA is TGTGCCAGCAGCTTCCCGGGATCGGGCAATCAGCCCCAGCATTTT.

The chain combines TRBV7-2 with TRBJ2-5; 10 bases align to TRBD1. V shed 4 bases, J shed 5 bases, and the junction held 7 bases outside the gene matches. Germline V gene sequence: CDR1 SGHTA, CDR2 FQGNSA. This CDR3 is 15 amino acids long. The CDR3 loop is CASSSPWDRGETQYF. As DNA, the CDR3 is TGTGCCAGCAGCTCGCCCTGGGACAGGGGTGAGACCCAGTACTTC.

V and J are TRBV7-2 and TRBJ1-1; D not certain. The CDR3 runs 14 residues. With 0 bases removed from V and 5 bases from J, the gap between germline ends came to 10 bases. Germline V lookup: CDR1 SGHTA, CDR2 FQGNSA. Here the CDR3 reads CASSLARAGTEAFF. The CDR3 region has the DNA TGTGCCAGCAGCTTAGCCCGGGCGGGGACTGAAGCTTTCTTT.

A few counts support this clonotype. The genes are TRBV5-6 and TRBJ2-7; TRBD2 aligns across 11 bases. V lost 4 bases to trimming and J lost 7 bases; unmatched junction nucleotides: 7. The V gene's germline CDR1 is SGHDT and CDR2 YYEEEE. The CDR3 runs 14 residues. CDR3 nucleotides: TGTGCCAGCAGCGGTAGCGGGGGGGCCTGGGAGCAGTACTTC. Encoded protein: CASSGSGGAWEQYF.

As DNA, the CDR3 is TGTGCCAGCAGCTTGGGGGCCATTTACAATGAGCAGTTCTTC. Encoded protein: CASSLGAIYNEQFF. This chain links TRBV7-2 with TRBJ2-1, with D tentatively TRBD1 (6 bases). CDR1 SGHTA and CDR2 FQGNSA come from the germline V gene. The V end was cut by 3 bases, the J end by 4 bases, with 10 bases between. The CDR3 is 14 residues long.

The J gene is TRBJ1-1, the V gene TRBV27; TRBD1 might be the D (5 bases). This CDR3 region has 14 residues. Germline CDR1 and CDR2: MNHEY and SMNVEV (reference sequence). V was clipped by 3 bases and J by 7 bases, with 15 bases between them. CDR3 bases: TGTGCCAGCAGTTTCGGGGGTGGCCCCAATGAAGCTTTCTTT. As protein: CASSFGGGPNEAFF.

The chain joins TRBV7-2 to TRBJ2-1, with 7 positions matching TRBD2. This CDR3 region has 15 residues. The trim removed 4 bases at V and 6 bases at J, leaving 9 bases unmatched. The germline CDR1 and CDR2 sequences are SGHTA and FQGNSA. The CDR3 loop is CASSSQPGGGNEQFF. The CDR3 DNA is TGTGCCAGCAGCTCTCAACCAGGCGGGGGCAATGAGCAGTTCTTC.

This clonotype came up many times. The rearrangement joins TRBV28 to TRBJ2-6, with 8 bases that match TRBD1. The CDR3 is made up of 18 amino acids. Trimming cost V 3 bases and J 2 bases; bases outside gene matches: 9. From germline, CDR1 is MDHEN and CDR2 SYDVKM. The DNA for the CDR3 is TGTGCCAGCAGTTTCACCGGACAGGGAAAGACTGGGGCCAACGTCCTGACTTTC. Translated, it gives CASSFTGQGKTGANVLTF. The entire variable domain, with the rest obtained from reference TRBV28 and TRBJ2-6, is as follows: DVKVTQSSRYLVKRTGEKVFLECVQDMDHENMFWYRQDPGLGLRLIYFSYDVKMKEKGDIPEGYSVSREKKERFSLILESASTNQTSMYLCASSFTGQGKTGANVLTFGAGSRLTVL.

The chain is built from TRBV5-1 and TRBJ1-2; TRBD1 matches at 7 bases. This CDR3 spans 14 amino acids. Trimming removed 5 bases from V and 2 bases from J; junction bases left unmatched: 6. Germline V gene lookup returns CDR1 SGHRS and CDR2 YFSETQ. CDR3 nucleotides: TGCGCCAGCAGAGAAACAGGGGACAACTATGGCTACACCTTC. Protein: CASRETGDNYGYTF.

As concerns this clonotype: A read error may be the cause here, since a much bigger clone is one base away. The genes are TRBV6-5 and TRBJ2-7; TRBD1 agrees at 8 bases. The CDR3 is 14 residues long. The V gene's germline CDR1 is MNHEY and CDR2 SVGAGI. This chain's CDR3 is CASSPIDRGYERYF. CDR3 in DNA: TGTGCCAGCAGTCCCATCGACAGGGGCTACGAGCGGTACTTC.

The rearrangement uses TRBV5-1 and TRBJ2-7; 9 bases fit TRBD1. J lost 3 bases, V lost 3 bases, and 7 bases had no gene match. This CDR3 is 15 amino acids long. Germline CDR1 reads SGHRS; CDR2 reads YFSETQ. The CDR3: CASSWSGTGLYEQYF. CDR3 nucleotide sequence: TGCGCCAGCAGCTGGTCCGGGACAGGGCTCTACGAGCAGTACTTC.

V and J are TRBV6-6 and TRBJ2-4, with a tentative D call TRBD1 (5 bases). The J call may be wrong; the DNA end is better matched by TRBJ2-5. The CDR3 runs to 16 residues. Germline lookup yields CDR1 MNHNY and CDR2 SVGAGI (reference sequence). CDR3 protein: CASSQPSQVAGETQYF. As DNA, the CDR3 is TGTGCCAGCAGTCAGCCCTCACAGGTGGCAGGGGAGACCCAGTACTTC.